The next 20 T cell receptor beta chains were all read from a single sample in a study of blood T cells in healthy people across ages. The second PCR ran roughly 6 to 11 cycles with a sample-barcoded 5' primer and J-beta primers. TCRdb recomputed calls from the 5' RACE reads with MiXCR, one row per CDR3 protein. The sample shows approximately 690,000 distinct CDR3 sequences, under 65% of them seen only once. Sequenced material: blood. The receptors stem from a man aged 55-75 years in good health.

DNA for the CDR3: TGTGCCAGCAGTCCCCGAGGTAGCGGGGGTGAGACCCAGTACTTC. Protein: CASSPRGSGGETQYF. V usage is TRBV27 and J usage is TRBJ2-5; 9 nucleotides line up with TRBD2. CDR3 size: 15 residues. V trimming: 5 bases; J trimming: 5 bases; junction bases outside the gene matches: 9. The germline gives CDR1 MNHEY, CDR2 SMNVEV (reference sequence).

The CDR3 bases are TGTGCCAGCAGCGCACACAGGGGTCGGGGCGAGCAGTACTTC. This gives the protein CASSAHRGRGEQYF. The rearrangement joins TRBV7-9 to TRBJ2-7, with 7 positions matching TRBD1. This CDR3 contains 14 residues. Germline CDR1 is SEHNR and CDR2 is FQNEAQ (reference sequence). With 5 bases clipped from V and 6 bases from J, the junction kept 10 bases outside the gene matches.

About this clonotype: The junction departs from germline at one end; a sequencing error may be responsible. The DNA for the CDR3 is TGTGCCAGTAGTTACAGGGAACAAGAGACCCAGTACTTC. Its translation is CASSYREQETQYF. The V and J genes are TRBV6-6 and TRBJ2-5, with D tentatively TRBD1 (6 bases). This CDR3 is built from 13 residues. Germline V gene data show CDR1 as MNHNY and CDR2 as SVGAGI (reference sequence).

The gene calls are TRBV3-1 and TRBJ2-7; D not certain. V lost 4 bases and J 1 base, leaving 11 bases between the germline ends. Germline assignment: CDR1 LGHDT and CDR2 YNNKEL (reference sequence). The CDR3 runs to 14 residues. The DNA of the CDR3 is TGTGCCAGCAGCCTCCGGGTGGGGTCCTACGAGCAGTACTTC. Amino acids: CASSLRVGSYEQYF.

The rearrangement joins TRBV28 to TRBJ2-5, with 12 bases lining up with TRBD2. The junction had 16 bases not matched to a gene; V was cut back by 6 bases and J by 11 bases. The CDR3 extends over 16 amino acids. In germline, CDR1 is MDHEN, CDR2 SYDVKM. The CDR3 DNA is TGTGCCAGCAGCCCCGAGCTAGCGGGGGGGTTAAGGGAGCAGTACTTC. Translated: CASSPELAGGLREQYF.

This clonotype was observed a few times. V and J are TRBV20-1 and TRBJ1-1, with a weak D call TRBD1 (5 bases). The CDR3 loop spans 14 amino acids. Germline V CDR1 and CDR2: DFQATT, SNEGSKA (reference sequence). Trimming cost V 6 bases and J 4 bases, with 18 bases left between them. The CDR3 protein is CSAPSPGAGTEAFF. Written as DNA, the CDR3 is TGCAGTGCCCCTTCCCCCGGGGCCGGCACTGAAGCTTTCTTT.

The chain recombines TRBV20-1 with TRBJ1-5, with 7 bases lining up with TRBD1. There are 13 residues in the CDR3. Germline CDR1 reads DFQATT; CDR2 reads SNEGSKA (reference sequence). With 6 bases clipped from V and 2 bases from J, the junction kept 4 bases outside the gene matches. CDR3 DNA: TGCAGTGCCAGGGGGATCGGCAATCAGCCCCAGCATTTT. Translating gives CSARGIGNQPQHF.

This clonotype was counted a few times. CDR3 protein: CASSPRLAGARETQYF. CDR3 nucleotide sequence: TGTGCCAGCAGCCCACGACTGGCGGGGGCGAGGGAGACCCAGTACTTC. The chain combines TRBV7-6 with TRBJ2-5; D may be TRBD2 (7 bases). Trimming pared 5 bases from V and 5 bases from J, leaving 21 bases between. Looked up from germline, CDR1 is SGHVS and CDR2 is FNYEAQ. The CDR3 length is 16 residues. The full variable domain, its missing parts supplied by reference TRBV7-6 and TRBJ2-5, is GAGVSQSPRYKVTKRGQDVALRCDPISGHVSLYWYRQALGQGPEFLTYFNYEAQQDKSGLPNDRFSAERPEGSISTLTIQRTEQRDSAMYRCASSPRLAGARETQYFGPGTRLLVL.

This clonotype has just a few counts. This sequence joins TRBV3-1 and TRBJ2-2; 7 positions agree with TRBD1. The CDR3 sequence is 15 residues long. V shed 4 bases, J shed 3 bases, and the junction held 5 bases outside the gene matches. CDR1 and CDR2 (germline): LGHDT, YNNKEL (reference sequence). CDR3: CASSPFDRDTGELFF. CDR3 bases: TGTGCCAGCAGCCCATTCGACAGGGACACCGGGGAGCTGTTTTTT.

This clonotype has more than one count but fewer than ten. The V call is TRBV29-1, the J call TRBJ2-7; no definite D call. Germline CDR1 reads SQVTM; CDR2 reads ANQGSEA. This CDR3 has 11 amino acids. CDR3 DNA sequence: TGCAGTGCAGCGAACTCCTACGAGCAGTACTTC. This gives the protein CSAANSYEQYF.

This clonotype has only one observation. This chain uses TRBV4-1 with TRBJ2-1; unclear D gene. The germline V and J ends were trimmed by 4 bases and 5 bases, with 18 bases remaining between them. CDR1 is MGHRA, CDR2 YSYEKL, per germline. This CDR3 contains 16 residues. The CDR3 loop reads CASSPPGISRNNEQFF. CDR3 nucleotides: TGCGCCAGCAGCCCCCCAGGAATTAGCCGAAACAATGAGCAGTTCTTC.

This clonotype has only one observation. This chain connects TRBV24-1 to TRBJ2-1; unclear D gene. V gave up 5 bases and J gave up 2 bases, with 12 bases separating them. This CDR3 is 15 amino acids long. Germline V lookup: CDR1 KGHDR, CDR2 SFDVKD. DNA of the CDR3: TGTGCCACCAGTGGCGGCGGAGCCACCTACAATGAGCAGTTCTTC. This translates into CATSGGGATYNEQFF.

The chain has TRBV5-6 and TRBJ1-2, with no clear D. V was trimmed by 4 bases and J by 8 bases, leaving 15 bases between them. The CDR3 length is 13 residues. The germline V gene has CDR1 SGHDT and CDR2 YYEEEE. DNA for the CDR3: TGTGCCAGCAGCAAAGACACTTTTGGCGGCTACACCTTC. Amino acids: CASSKDTFGGYTF.

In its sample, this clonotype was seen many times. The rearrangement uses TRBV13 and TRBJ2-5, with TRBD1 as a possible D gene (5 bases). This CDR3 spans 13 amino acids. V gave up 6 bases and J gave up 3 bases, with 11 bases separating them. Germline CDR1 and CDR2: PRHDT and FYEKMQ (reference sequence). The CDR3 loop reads CASSLQEKETQYF. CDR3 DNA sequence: TGTGCCAGCAGTTTACAGGAAAAAGAGACCCAGTACTTC.

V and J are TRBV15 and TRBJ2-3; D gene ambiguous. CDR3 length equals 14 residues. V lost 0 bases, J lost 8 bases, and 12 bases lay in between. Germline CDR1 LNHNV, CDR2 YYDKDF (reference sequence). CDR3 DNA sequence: TGTGCCACCAGCAGAGACAGCGCGCAACCTACGCAGTATTTT. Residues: CATSRDSAQPTQYF.

CDR3 nucleotides: TGTGCCAGGAGAGGCGGGCTGTACACTGAAGCTTTCTTT. Translated, it gives CARRGGLYTEAFF. This chain joins TRBV2 and TRBJ1-1, with D hard to call. With 9 bases removed from V and 3 bases from J, the gap between germline ends came to 14 bases. The CDR3 is 13 residues long. The V gene's germline CDR1 is SNHLY and CDR2 FYNNEI.

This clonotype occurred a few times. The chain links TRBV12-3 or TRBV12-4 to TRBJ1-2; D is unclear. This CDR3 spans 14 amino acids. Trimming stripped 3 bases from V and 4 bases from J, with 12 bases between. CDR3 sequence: CASSLGSGFYGYTF. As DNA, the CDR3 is TGTGCCAGCAGTTTGGGTTCAGGATTCTATGGCTACACCTTC.

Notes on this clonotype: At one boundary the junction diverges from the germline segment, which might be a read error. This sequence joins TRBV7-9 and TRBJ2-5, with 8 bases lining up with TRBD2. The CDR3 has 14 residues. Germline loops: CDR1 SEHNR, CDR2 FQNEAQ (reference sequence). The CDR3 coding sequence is TGTGCCAACAGCCCCGGGAGGGAGCGAGAGACCCAGTACTTC. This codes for CANSPGRERETQYF.

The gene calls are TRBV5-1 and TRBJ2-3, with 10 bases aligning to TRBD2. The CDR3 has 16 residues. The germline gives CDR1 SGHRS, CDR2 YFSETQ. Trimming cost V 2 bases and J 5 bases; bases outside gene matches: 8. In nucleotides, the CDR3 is TGCGCCAGCAGCTTCTCTAGCGGGGGATTTATAGATACGCAGTATTTT. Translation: CASSFSSGGFIDTQYF.

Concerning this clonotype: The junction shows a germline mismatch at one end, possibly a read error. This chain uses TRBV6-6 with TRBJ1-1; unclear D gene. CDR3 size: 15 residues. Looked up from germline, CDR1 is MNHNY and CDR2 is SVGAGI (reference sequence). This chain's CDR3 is CAGSPSGGWDTEAFF. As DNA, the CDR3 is TGTGCCGGCAGCCCCTCGGGAGGATGGGACACTGAAGCTTTCTTT.